The 30 T cell receptor beta chains presented below share a single source sample, sequenced in a study of T cell repertoires in cytomegalovirus infection. TCRdb passed the reads through MiXCR, listing each CDR3 protein once. The table has about 450,000 distinct CDR3 sequences, roughly 30% seen once. Sequenced input: PBMCs. Receptors were obtained from a human donor in good health (CMV status not recorded). Some clones in this sample may be carry-over from other donors' samples.

CDR3 DNA: TGTGCCAGCAGCTTTCTCCTTCCGCGGGGGCTGGAGCTGTTTTTT. Its protein product is CASSFLLPRGLELFF. V usage is TRBV6-2 or TRBV6-3 and J usage is TRBJ2-2, with a tentative D call TRBD2 (7 bases). CDR1 is MNHEY and CDR2 is SVGEGT in the germline V gene. CDR3 length: 15 amino acids. V was clipped by 6 bases and J by 10 bases, with 21 bases between them.

The V and J genes are TRBV2 and TRBJ2-2; 9 bases are a match to TRBD1. V gave up 6 bases and J gave up 1 base; unmatched junction bases: 3. Germline V gene data show CDR1 as SNHLY and CDR2 as FYNNEI. The CDR3 extends over 15 amino acids. CDR3 in amino acids: CASSGTGLNTGELFF. CDR3 sequence (DNA): TGTGCCAGCAGCGGGACAGGGCTGAACACCGGGGAGCTGTTTTTT.

The chain uses TRBV5-1 and TRBJ2-3; D is possibly TRBD1 or TRBD2 (5 bases each). CDR1 and CDR2 from the germline V gene are SGHRS and YFSETQ. The V end lost 5 bases, the J end lost 4 bases, and 23 bases lay between the germline ends. The CDR3 covers 17 residues. DNA of the CDR3: TGCGCCAGCAGGCATACGGGGTTCAGGGCTCGCGCAGATACGCAGTATTTT. Its protein product is CASRHTGFRARADTQYF. Drawing the rest from reference TRBV5-1 and TRBJ2-3, the complete variable domain is KAGVTQTPRYLIKTRGQQVTLSCSPISGHRSVSWYQQTPGQGLQFLFEYFSETQRNKGNFPGRFSGRQFSNSRSEMNVSTLELGDSALYLCASRHTGFRARADTQYFGPGTRLTVL.

This chain joins TRBV7-6 and TRBJ2-5; the D gene is possibly TRBD2 (6 bases). V was pared by 5 bases and J by 1 base, with 8 bases between. CDR1 and CDR2 from the germline V gene are SGHVS and FNYEAQ. The CDR3 runs 13 residues. CDR3 residues: CASSPGAQETQYF. In nucleotides, the CDR3 is TGTGCCAGCAGCCCGGGAGCCCAAGAGACCCAGTACTTC.

This clonotype was observed a few times. The genes are TRBV6-5 and TRBJ1-2, with unresolved D. V lost 0 bases and J lost 2, with 10 bases in between. CDR1 MNHEY and CDR2 SVGAGI come from the germline V gene. The CDR3 contains 15 residues. The CDR3 reads CASSYSPGRNYGYTF. DNA of the CDR3: TGTGCCAGCAGTTACTCCCCGGGCAGAAACTATGGCTACACCTTC.

CDR3 nucleotides: TGCAGCGTTGAAAGCCTAGCGGGGGCTCGGTACAATGAGCAGTTCTTC. This codes for CSVESLAGARYNEQFF. The chain uses TRBV29-1 and TRBJ2-1; 10 bases fit TRBD2. There are 16 residues in the CDR3. The V gene's germline CDR1 is SQVTM and CDR2 ANQGSEA. Unmatched junction bases numbered 8, after V lost 2 bases and J lost 4 bases.

In its sample, this clonotype was seen a few times. This rearrangement joins TRBV7-2 to TRBJ2-7, with D perhaps given as TRBD1 or TRBD2 (5 bases each). There are 16 residues in the CDR3. Germline assignment: CDR1 SGHTA and CDR2 FQGNSA. Trimming pared 5 bases from V and 6 bases from J, leaving 23 bases between. CDR3 coding DNA: TGTGCCAGCAGCCCCGGAGGCGGCAGGGTAGTTGCCGAGCAGTACTTC. Protein sequence: CASSPGGGRVVAEQYF.

This clonotype was recorded a few times. The chain carries TRBV20-1 and TRBJ1-5; no clear D gene. V gave up 0 bases and J gave up 1 base, with 7 bases separating them. This CDR3 region has 14 residues. Looked up from germline, CDR1 is DFQATT and CDR2 is SNEGSKA (reference sequence). The CDR3 DNA follows: TGCAGTGCTAGAGATTTTGACAGCAATCAGCCCCAGCATTTT. Its protein product is CSARDFDSNQPQHF.

The chain uses TRBV6-2 or TRBV6-3 and TRBJ2-6; the D is unclear. V was shortened by 0 bases and J by 3 bases, with 6 bases between the two germline ends. Per germline, CDR1 MNHEY and CDR2 SVGEGT. The CDR3 sequence is 15 residues long. CDR3 coding DNA: TGTGCCAGCAGTTACTCAAGGGTTGGGGCCAACGTCCTGACTTTC. It yields the protein CASSYSRVGANVLTF.

This clonotype was observed at least ten times. The chain recombines TRBV7-8 with TRBJ1-5; 7 nucleotides agree with TRBD1. CDR1 is SGHVS and CDR2 is FQNEAQ in the germline V gene. This CDR3 region has 16 residues. Unmatched junction bases numbered 6, after V lost 4 bases and J lost 0 bases. CDR3 sequence (DNA): TGTGCCAGCAGCTACGGGACAGTAAATAGCAATCAGCCCCAGCATTTT. It encodes CASSYGTVNSNQPQHF.

This clonotype was observed a handful of times. V and J are TRBV7-9 and TRBJ2-5, with TRBD2 matching over 7 bases. J was trimmed by 6 bases and V by 4 bases; bases with no gene match: 11. CDR1 is SEHNR, CDR2 FQNEAQ, per germline (reference sequence). The CDR3 spans 15 residues. CDR3 loop: CASSSTSLGEKTQYF. The CDR3 DNA sequence: TGTGCCAGCAGCTCGACTAGCCTGGGGGAGAAGACCCAGTACTTC.

This clonotype was observed at least ten times. The chain carries TRBV6-1 and TRBJ1-5, with 10 bases fitting TRBD1. The CDR3 runs to 16 residues. Germline values: CDR1 MNHNS, CDR2 SASEGT. The V and J ends lost 4 bases and 1 base, in that order; junction bases with no gene match: 4. The CDR3 DNA reads TGTGCCAGCAGTGGGCCGGGACAGGGGAGCAATCAGCCCCAGCATTTT. This gives the protein CASSGPGQGSNQPQHF.

This clonotype was recorded many times. This chain links TRBV7-2 with TRBJ1-2; weak D call: TRBD1 (6 bases). This CDR3 has 14 amino acids. The germline CDR1 and CDR2 sequences are SGHTA and FQGNSA. With 5 bases removed from V and 8 bases from J, the gap between germline ends came to 18 bases. The CDR3 sequence is CASSGRTRGRGYTF. The CDR3 DNA is TGTGCCAGCAGCGGGAGGACCAGGGGAAGGGGCTACACCTTC.

The rearrangement links TRBV12-3 or TRBV12-4 to TRBJ1-5; D remains ambiguous. This CDR3 has 14 amino acids. The V and J ends lost 7 bases and 5 bases respectively, with 15 bases between them. CDR3 sequence: CASTPDFIYQPQHF. Written as DNA, the CDR3 is TGTGCCAGCACCCCTGACTTCATCTATCAGCCCCAGCATTTT.

The J gene is TRBJ1-5, the V gene TRBV6-7; no clear D. TRBV6-7 is reported as an ORF; its role is uncertain. The length of the CDR3 is 15 residues. The V gene lost 2 bases and the J gene lost 4 bases, with 12 bases spanning the gap. The CDR3 is CASSYGPGPNQPQHF. CDR3 in DNA: TGTGCCAGCAGTTACGGGCCAGGCCCAAATCAGCCCCAGCATTTT.

The chain employs TRBV6-2 or TRBV6-3 and TRBJ2-6; D gene uncertain. V was shortened by 1 base and J by 4 bases, with 11 bases between the two germline ends. This CDR3 comprises 16 residues. Germline loops: CDR1 MNHEY, CDR2 SVGEGT. CDR3 in DNA: TGTGCCAGCAGTTACTTTGTGAATTCGGGGGCCAACGTCCTGACTTTC. Translated: CASSYFVNSGANVLTF.

This clonotype was seen only a few times. The gene calls are TRBV11-2 and TRBJ1-2; 8 bases map to TRBD1. Trimming took 5 bases from V and 8 from J; bases not matched to a gene: 13. Germline values: CDR1 SGHAT, CDR2 FQNNGV. The CDR3 has 15 residues. The CDR3 reads CASSHTDRGWQGYTF. For the CDR3, the DNA is TGTGCCAGCAGCCACACAGACAGGGGCTGGCAGGGCTACACCTTC. Together with reference TRBV11-2 and TRBJ1-2, the CDR3 gives the full variable domain: EAGVAQSPRYKIIEKRQSVAFWCNPISGHATLYWYQQILGQGPKLLIQFQNNGVVDDSQLPKDRFSAERLKGVDSTLKIQPAKLEDSAVYLCASSHTDRGWQGYTFGSGTRLTVV.

The V gene is TRBV19, the J gene TRBJ2-7, with 7 positions matching TRBD2. The ends lost 5 bases at V and 2 bases at J; junction bases unmatched: 6. Germline-derived CDR1 and CDR2 are LNHDA and SQIVND (reference sequence). This CDR3 comprises 14 residues. CDR3 loop: CASSQPGLPYEQYF. The CDR3 DNA follows: TGTGCCAGTAGTCAACCGGGACTACCCTACGAGCAGTACTTC.

This clonotype was observed at least ten times. This chain uses TRBV7-8 with TRBJ2-2; no clear D gene. Germline V gives CDR1 SGHVS, CDR2 FQNEAQ. The CDR3 consists of 12 residues. Trimming removed 0 bases from V and 6 bases from J, with 2 bases in between. The DNA for the CDR3 is TGTGCCAGCAGCTTAGCACCCGGGGAGCTGTTTTTT. The encoded protein is CASSLAPGELFF.

The V and J genes are TRBV7-3 and TRBJ2-2; D is undetermined. Trimming removed 5 bases at V and 6 bases at J, with 19 bases between. The germline V gene has CDR1 SGHTA and CDR2 FQGTGA. There are 16 residues in the CDR3. DNA of the CDR3: TGTGCCAGCAGCCTAGGGTGGGGTAGCTCGGCCGGGGAGCTGTTTTTT. Translated: CASSLGWGSSAGELFF.

This clonotype occurred many times. This chain links TRBV6-1 with TRBJ1-5, with D perhaps matching TRBD1 (6 bases). Germline V CDR1 and CDR2: MNHNS, SASEGT. The V end lost 1 base, the J end lost 7 bases, and 11 bases lay between the germline ends. The CDR3 runs 14 residues. CDR3 DNA sequence: TGTGCCAGCAGTGAAGAGGGGGGCGTCCAGCCCCAGCATTTT. It codes for CASSEEGGVQPQHF.

The table lists this clonotype with a few counts. The V gene is TRBV25-1, the J gene TRBJ2-7; D gene uncertain. The CDR3 has 14 residues. CDR1 and CDR2 from the germline V gene are MGHDK and SYGVNS. The V and J ends lost 6 bases and 8 bases respectively, with 20 bases between them. Written as DNA, the CDR3 is TGTGCCAGCAGACGTTCGTCGGACGGTGTTCAGCAGTACTTC. Its translation is CASRRSSDGVQQYF.

This clonotype occurred a few times. The chain is built from TRBV6-1 and TRBJ1-1; no clear D. The CDR3 is made up of 17 amino acids. V lost 6 bases and J 4 bases, leaving 24 bases between the germline ends. Germline lookup yields CDR1 MNHNS and CDR2 SASEGT. The CDR3 bases are TGTGCCAGCAGAGAACTGACTACAGCGGTGGGAACCACTGAAGCTTTCTTT. It specifies CASRELTTAVGTTEAFF.

The rearrangement uses TRBV11-3 and TRBJ1-1, with D possibly matching TRBD1 (5 bases). The germline gives CDR1 SGHNT, CDR2 YENEEA. With 5 bases removed from V and 4 bases from J, the gap between germline ends came to 14 bases. The CDR3 length is 14 residues. The DNA of the CDR3 is TGTGCCAGCAGCAGCAACCCGGGACGCACTGAAGCTTTCTTT. It translates to CASSSNPGRTEAFF.

This clonotype was counted between two and nine times. V is TRBV5-5 and J is TRBJ2-6, with 7 bases lining up with TRBD1. The CDR3 extends over 18 amino acids. Germline CDR1 reads SGHKS; CDR2 reads YYEKEE (reference sequence). Trimming cost V 2 bases and J 1 base; bases outside gene matches: 9. The CDR3 nucleotides are TGTGCCAGCAGCTTTTTTGTGGGACAGTCTTCTGGGGCCAACGTCCTGACTTTC. This sequence encodes CASSFFVGQSSGANVLTF.

This clonotype has a count of ten or more. The chain has TRBV7-2 and TRBJ1-6, with TRBD1 identical over 12 bases. From germline, CDR1 is SGHTA and CDR2 FQGNSA. Losses at the gene ends were 4 bases for V and 10 bases for J; bases not matched to a gene: 5. The CDR3 consists of 15 residues. The CDR3 DNA is TGTGCCAGCAGCTCGTCCGGGACAGGGGGCTCACCCCTCCACTTT. Its translation: CASSSSGTGGSPLHF.

The CDR3 DNA reads as TGCAGTGCTAGAGAAGGGGTTGATCTCGGACGAGCTAACTATGGCTACACCTTC. It yields the protein CSAREGVDLGRANYGYTF. This rearrangement joins TRBV20-1 to TRBJ1-2, with TRBD1 as a possible D gene (5 bases). The CDR3 has 18 residues. Trimming took off 0 bases at V and 0 bases at J, with 20 bases between the two ends. Germline values: CDR1 DFQATT, CDR2 SNEGSKA (reference sequence).

Notes on this clonotype: A read error is possible here, since a much larger clone lies one base away. The V gene is TRBV6-8, the J gene TRBJ1-4, with D perhaps matching TRBD1 (6 bases). The CDR3 loop spans 13 amino acids. Germline lookup yields CDR1 MNHGY and CDR2 SAAAGT. The ends were cut back, 6 bases at V and 5 bases at J, with 10 bases in the middle. The CDR3 loop is CASSGGQNEKLFF. CDR3 nucleotide sequence: TGTGCCAGCAGCGGGGGGCAAAATGAAAAACTGTTTTTT.

V and J are TRBV6-6 and TRBJ1-1; D is unclear. From germline, CDR1 is MNHNY and CDR2 SVGAGI (reference sequence). The CDR3 has 15 residues. Trimming took 0 bases from V and 3 from J, leaving 11 bases between them. The CDR3 sequence is CASSYSEISYTEAFF. Written as DNA, the CDR3 is TGTGCCAGCAGTTACTCCGAAATATCCTACACTGAAGCTTTCTTT.

The chain combines TRBV6-2 or TRBV6-3 with TRBJ2-7; either TRBD1 or TRBD2 may fit D (6 bases each). V shed 7 bases and J shed 0 bases, with 16 bases lying between them. The CDR3 length is 15 residues. Germline loops: CDR1 MNHEY, CDR2 SVGEGT. CDR3 residues: CASTGGGRSSYEQYF. CDR3 in DNA: TGTGCCAGCACCGGAGGGGGGCGAAGCTCCTACGAGCAGTACTTC.